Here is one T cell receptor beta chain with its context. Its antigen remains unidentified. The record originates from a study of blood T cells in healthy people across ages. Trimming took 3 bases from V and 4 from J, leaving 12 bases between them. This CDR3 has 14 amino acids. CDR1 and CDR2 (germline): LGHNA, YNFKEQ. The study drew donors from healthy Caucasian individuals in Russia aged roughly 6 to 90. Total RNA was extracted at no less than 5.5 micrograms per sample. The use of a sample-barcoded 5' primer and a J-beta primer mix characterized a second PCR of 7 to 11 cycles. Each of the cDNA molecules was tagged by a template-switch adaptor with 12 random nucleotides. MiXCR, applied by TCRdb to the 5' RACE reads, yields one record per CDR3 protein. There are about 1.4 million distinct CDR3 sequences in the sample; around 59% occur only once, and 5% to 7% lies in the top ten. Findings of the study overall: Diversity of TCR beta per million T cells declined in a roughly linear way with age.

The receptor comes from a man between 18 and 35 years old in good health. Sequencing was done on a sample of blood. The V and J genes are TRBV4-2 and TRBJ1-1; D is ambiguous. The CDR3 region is CASSHWDSSTEAFF. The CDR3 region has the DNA TGTGCCAGCAGCCACTGGGATTCGAGCACTGAAGCTTTCTTT.